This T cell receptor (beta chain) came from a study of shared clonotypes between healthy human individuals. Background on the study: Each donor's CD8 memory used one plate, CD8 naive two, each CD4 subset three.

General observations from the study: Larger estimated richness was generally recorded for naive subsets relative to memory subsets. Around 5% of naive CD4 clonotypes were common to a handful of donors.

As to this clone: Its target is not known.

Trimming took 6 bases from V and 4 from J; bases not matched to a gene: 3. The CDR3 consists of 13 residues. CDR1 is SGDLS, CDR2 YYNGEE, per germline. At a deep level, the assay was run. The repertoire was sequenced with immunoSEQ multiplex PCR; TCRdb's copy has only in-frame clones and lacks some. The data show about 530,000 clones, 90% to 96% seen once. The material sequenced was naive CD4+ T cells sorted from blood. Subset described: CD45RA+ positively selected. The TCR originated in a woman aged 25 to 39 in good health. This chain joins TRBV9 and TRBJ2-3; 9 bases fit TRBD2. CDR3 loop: CASKPSGADTQYF. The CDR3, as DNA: TGTGCCAGCAAACCTAGCGGGGCAGATACGCAGTATTTT. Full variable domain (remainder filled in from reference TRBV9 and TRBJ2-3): DSGVTQTPKHLITATGQRVTLRCSPRSGDLSVYWYQQSLDQGLQFLIQYYNGEERAKGNILERFSAQQFPDLHSELNLSSLELGDSALYFCASKPSGADTQYFGPGTRLTVL.